Here is one TCR beta chain with its context. This entry belongs to a study of Ad26.COV2.S vaccination and SARS-CoV-2 variants. Produced via immunoSEQ multiplex PCR; TCRdb's table is partial and in-frame only. Found here are about 680,000 clones, about 90% of them singletons; the top ten hold approximately 1.5%. Treatment described: 15 to 20 received Ad26.COV2.S at low or high dose, single or two shots; about 5 received placebo; per-sample allocation not given. Specimen acquisition occurred on day 63 following the initial vaccine or placebo injection. V was pared by 2 bases and J by 2 bases, with 21 bases between. The CDR3 covers 18 residues. Germline V gene data show CDR1 as SGHVS and CDR2 as FQNEAQ.

The material sequenced was peripheral blood, taken in a trial of Ad26.COV2.S vaccine versus placebo. The clonotype originates from a person between 18 and 65 years old who received the Ad26.COV2.S COVID-19 vaccine or a placebo. The chain uses TRBV7-8 and TRBJ2-5, with D perhaps TRBD2 (6 bases). For the CDR3, the DNA is TGTGCCAGCAGCTTACCAAGGAGGGCTAGCCCCCCGCAAGAGACCCAGTACTTC. Its translation: CASSLPRRASPPQETQYF.